This T cell receptor beta chain derives from a study of blood T cell repertoires in COVID-19. Profiling relied on immunoSEQ multiplex PCR, and the TCRdb table lists in-frame clones only, not all of them. The repertoire holds over 450,000 clones, with roughly 89% as singletons. This CDR3 spans 17 amino acids. Germline loops: CDR1 SGHNT, CDR2 YYREEE (reference sequence). The ends lost 0 bases at V and 2 bases at J; junction bases unmatched: 7. Material for sequencing was peripheral blood. The V and J genes are TRBV5-4 and TRBJ1-4; 7 bases agree with TRBD1. The source is a woman aged 45-65 years with COVID-19, enrolled during active disease. DNA for the CDR3: TGTGCCAGCAGCTTGGCCAGGGGGAGGTCGACTAATGAAAAACTGTTTTTT. Residues: CASSLARGRSTNEKLFF.